What follows are 19 T cell receptor beta chains derived from one specimen sequenced in a study of blood T cell repertoires in COVID-19. This table comes from immunoSEQ multiplex PCR, and its TCRdb copy is limited to in-frame clones, with some not included. This table has around 340,000 clones, about nine tenths appearing once. The sample consisted of PBMCs or T cells enriched from blood (not recorded which). The receptor source for this set is a woman aged 30 to 39 who had been exposed to COVID-19.

This rearrangement joins TRBV6-5 to TRBJ1-5; D ambiguous. The CDR3 consists of 14 residues. Germline V gene data show CDR1 as MNHEY and CDR2 as SVGAGI. V was cut by 5 bases and J by 7 bases, with 15 bases left in between. CDR3 amino acids: CASSSRIVFQPQHF. CDR3 nucleotides: TGTGCCAGCAGTAGCCGAATCGTCTTCCAGCCCCAGCATTTT.

The chain couples TRBV5-1 to TRBJ2-1; D remains ambiguous. V was pared by 0 bases and J by 0 bases, with 13 bases between. This CDR3 is built from 17 residues. Looked up from germline, CDR1 is SGHRS and CDR2 is YFSETQ. This chain's CDR3 is CASSLEVAVSSYNEQFF. CDR3 sequence (DNA): TGCGCCAGCAGCTTGGAGGTCGCGGTCAGCTCCTACAATGAGCAGTTCTTC.

The V gene is TRBV11-3, the J gene TRBJ2-5; 10 bases are a match to TRBD1. Germline CDR1 reads SGHNT; CDR2 reads YENEEA. V lost 1 base, J lost 5 bases, and 4 bases stayed unmatched. The CDR3 is 15 residues long. In DNA, the CDR3 is TGTGCCAGCAGCTTAGGGGACAGGGGCGGGGAGACCCAGTACTTC. It codes for CASSLGDRGGETQYF.

This clone came up once. The J gene is TRBJ2-7, the V gene TRBV5-1, with D tentatively TRBD2 (5 bases). Deletions cut 5 bases from V and 4 bases from J, with 22 bases between. The CDR3 has 16 residues. CDR1 and CDR2 from the germline V gene are SGHRS and YFSETQ. For the CDR3, the DNA is TGCGCCAGCAGTCCGACACGCCGGGAAGACTTGTACGAGCAGTACTTC. Translated, it gives CASSPTRREDLYEQYF.

The CDR3 coding sequence is TGCGCCAGCAGCTTGGTCGGTGAGCTAACCTACGAGCAGTACTTC. It translates to CASSLVGELTYEQYF. This rearrangement joins TRBV5-1 to TRBJ2-7, with D unclear. Germline CDR1 reads SGHRS; CDR2 reads YFSETQ. Trimming took 0 bases from V and 2 from J, leaving 12 bases between them. The CDR3 runs to 15 residues.

The V and J genes are TRBV6-5 and TRBJ2-1, with TRBD2 identical over 8 bases. Losses at the gene ends were 8 bases for V and 0 bases for J; bases not matched to a gene: 3. Germline assignment: CDR1 MNHEY and CDR2 SVGAGI. The CDR3 extends over 14 amino acids. CDR3 in amino acids: CASATSGSYNEQFF. As DNA, the CDR3 is TGTGCCAGCGCAACTAGCGGCTCCTACAATGAGCAGTTCTTC.

The chain carries TRBV5-8 and TRBJ2-7, with TRBD2 matching 11 bases. Looked up from germline, CDR1 is SGHTS and CDR2 is YDEGEE. The trim removed 4 bases at V and 5 bases at J, leaving 8 bases unmatched. CDR3 size: 15 residues. The CDR3 DNA is TGTGCCAGCAGCGTAACTAGCGGGAGTTTCCACGAGCAGTACTTC. Translated: CASSVTSGSFHEQYF.

The genes are TRBV12-3 or TRBV12-4 and TRBJ1-2; a weak D match, TRBD1 (5 bases). V shed 4 bases and J shed 5 bases, with 11 bases lying between them. CDR3 length equals 13 residues. This CDR3 reads CASSSQGGYGYTF. As DNA, the CDR3 is TGTGCCAGCAGTTCTCAGGGAGGGTATGGCTACACCTTC.

The DNA of the CDR3 is TGTGCCAGCAGGATAGATATAAGCTCCTACGAGCAGTACTTC. Amino acid sequence: CASRIDISSYEQYF. This sequence joins TRBV6-5 and TRBJ2-7; no firm D call. The CDR3 totals 14 residues. Trimming cost V 6 bases and J 0 bases, with 12 bases left between them. Germline values: CDR1 MNHEY, CDR2 SVGAGI.

The genes are TRBV7-3 and TRBJ2-1; 7 bases map to TRBD2. This CDR3 region has 17 residues. Trimming removed 5 bases from V and 5 bases from J; junction bases left unmatched: 15. The V gene's germline CDR1 is SGHTA and CDR2 FQGTGA. CDR3 sequence reads: CASSPYSSGRANNEQFF. The CDR3 nucleotides are TGTGCCAGCAGCCCTTACTCGTCGGGGAGGGCCAACAATGAGCAGTTCTTC.

The gene calls are TRBV29-1 and TRBJ1-1; no clear D. Germline V lookup: CDR1 SQVTM, CDR2 ANQGSEA. The length of the CDR3 is 12 residues. V lost 6 bases, J lost 4 bases, and 12 bases lay in between. In DNA, the CDR3 is TGCAGCGTCAACGGGTTTGGCACTGAAGCTTTCTTT. The encoded protein is CSVNGFGTEAFF.

V and J are TRBV27 and TRBJ1-6; D possibly corresponds to TRBD1 (6 bases). This CDR3 contains 16 residues. The germline V gene encodes CDR1 MNHEY and CDR2 SMNVEV (reference sequence). The V end was cut by 5 bases, the J end by 5 bases, with 16 bases between. CDR3: CASSPTGTRDNSPLHF. The CDR3 bases are TGTGCCAGCAGTCCCACCGGGACAAGAGATAATTCACCCCTCCACTTT.

Concerning this clone: The junction does not match germline at one end; this may be a read error. The gene calls are TRBV9 and TRBJ2-1, with D maybe TRBD1 (7 bases). This CDR3 spans 14 amino acids. The germline CDR1 and CDR2 sequences are SGDLS and YYNGEE. CDR3 nucleotide sequence: TGTGCCAGCACTCCCCTAGGGGGCGGGAATGTGCAGTTCTTC. Its protein product is CASTPLGGGNVQFF. The entire variable domain, with the rest obtained from reference TRBV9 and TRBJ2-1, is as follows: DSGVTQTPKHLITATGQRVTLRCSPRSGDLSVYWYQQSLDQGLQFLIQYYNGEERAKGNILERFSAQQFPDLHSELNLSSLELGDSALYFCASTPLGGGNVQFFGPGTRLTVL.

This clone appeared a few times. For the CDR3, the DNA is TGTGCCAGCAGGATAAAGCAACTAGGCCCCTACGAGCAGTACTTC. Translated: CASRIKQLGPYEQYF. The chain couples TRBV28 to TRBJ2-7; D possibly corresponds to TRBD2 (5 bases). Per germline, CDR1 MDHEN and CDR2 SYDVKM. The V gene lost 6 bases and the J gene lost 2 bases, with 17 bases spanning the gap. The CDR3 is 15 amino acids.

The table lists this clone with a count of one. The chain links TRBV19 to TRBJ2-2; D might be TRBD1 (5 bases). V lost 3 bases to trimming and J lost 9 bases, with 11 bases between them. Germline V CDR1 and CDR2: LNHDA, SQIVND (reference sequence). CDR3 size: 13 residues. In nucleotides, the CDR3 is TGTGCCAGTAGTATCTCCAGGGCGCGGGAGCTGTTTTTT. This codes for CASSISRARELFF.

The chain links TRBV27 to TRBJ1-4, with TRBD1 identical over 8 bases. With 3 bases clipped from V and 0 bases from J, the junction kept 6 bases outside the gene matches. This CDR3 is built from 17 residues. The germline V gene has CDR1 MNHEY and CDR2 SMNVEV (reference sequence). This CDR3 is CASSFGQGIATNEKLFF. As DNA, the CDR3 is TGTGCCAGCAGTTTCGGACAGGGAATTGCAACTAATGAAAAACTGTTTTTT.

The V and J genes are TRBV7-2 and TRBJ1-1; D gene unclear. In germline, CDR1 is SGHTA, CDR2 FQGNSA. Trimming left V 2 bases short and J 8 bases short, with 18 bases between. The length of the CDR3 is 15 residues. The CDR3 DNA sequence: TGTGCCAGCAGCTTACGTCGAGGGAGCGGAATAGAAGCTTTCTTT. It is translated as CASSLRRGSGIEAFF.

The chain recombines TRBV6-1 with TRBJ1-1; D might be TRBD1 (6 bases). CDR3 length equals 16 residues. V lost 2 bases to trimming and J lost 6 bases, with 19 bases between them. Germline lookup yields CDR1 MNHNS and CDR2 SASEGT. This CDR3 reads CASSEWSITGKAEAFF. The CDR3 DNA reads TGTGCCAGCAGTGAATGGTCGATAACAGGGAAGGCTGAAGCTTTCTTT.

This chain uses TRBV7-6 with TRBJ2-1; the match to TRBD2 covers 7 bases. Germline assignment: CDR1 SGHVS and CDR2 FNYEAQ. CDR3 length: 13 amino acids. Trimming removed 4 bases from V and 6 bases from J; junction bases left unmatched: 3. The CDR3 DNA follows: TGTGCCAGCAGCTCGGGACTACTCAATGAGCAGTTCTTC. It specifies CASSSGLLNEQFF.